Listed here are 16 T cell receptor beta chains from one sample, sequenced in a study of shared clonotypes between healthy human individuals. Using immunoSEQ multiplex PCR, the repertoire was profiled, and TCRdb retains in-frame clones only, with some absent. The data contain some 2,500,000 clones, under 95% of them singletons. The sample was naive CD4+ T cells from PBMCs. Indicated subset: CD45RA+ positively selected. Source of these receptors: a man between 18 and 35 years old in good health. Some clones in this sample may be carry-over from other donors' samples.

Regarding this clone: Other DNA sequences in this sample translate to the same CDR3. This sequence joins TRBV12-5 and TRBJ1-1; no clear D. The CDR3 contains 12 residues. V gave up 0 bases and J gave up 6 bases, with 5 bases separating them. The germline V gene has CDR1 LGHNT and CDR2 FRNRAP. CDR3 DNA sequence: TGTGCTAGTGGTTTGGTCGGGTCTGAAGCTTTCTTT. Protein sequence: CASGLVGSEAFF.

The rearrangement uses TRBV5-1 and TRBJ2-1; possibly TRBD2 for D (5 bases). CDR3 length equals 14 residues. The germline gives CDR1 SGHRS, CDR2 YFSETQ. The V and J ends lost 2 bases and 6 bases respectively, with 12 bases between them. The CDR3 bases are TGCGCCAGCAGCTTACGGGGTAATGGCAATGAGCAGTTCTTC. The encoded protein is CASSLRGNGNEQFF. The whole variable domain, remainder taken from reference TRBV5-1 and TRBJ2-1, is KAGVTQTPRYLIKTRGQQVTLSCSPISGHRSVSWYQQTPGQGLQFLFEYFSETQRNKGNFPGRFSGRQFSNSRSEMNVSTLELGDSALYLCASSLRGNGNEQFFGPGTRLTVL.

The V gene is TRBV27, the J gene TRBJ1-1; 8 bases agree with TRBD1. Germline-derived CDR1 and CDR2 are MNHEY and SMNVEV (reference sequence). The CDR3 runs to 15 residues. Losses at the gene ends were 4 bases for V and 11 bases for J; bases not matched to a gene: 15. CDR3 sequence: CASSSQGALAFSAFF. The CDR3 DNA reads TGTGCCAGCAGTTCTCAGGGGGCGCTGGCTTTTTCGGCTTTCTTT.

For the CDR3, the DNA is TGTGCCAGCAGTTACCAAGCGGGAGGTTTAACCGGGGAGCTGTTTTTT. Translating it yields CASSYQAGGLTGELFF. V gene TRBV7-6 combines with J gene TRBJ2-2; 9 bases line up with TRBD2. The length of the CDR3 is 16 residues. Germline lookup yields CDR1 SGHVS and CDR2 FNYEAQ. Trimming cost V 6 bases and J 5 bases; bases outside gene matches: 10.

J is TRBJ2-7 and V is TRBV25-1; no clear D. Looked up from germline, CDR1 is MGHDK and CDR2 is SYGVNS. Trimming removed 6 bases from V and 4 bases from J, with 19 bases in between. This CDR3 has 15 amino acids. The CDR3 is CASRTSAGRPYEQYF. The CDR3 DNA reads TGTGCCAGCAGGACTTCGGCAGGTAGACCTTACGAGCAGTACTTC.

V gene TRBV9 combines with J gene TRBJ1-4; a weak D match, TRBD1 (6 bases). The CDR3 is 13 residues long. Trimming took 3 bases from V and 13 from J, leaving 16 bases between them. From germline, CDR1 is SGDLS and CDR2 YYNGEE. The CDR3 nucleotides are TGTGCCAGCAGCGGCCTCGACAGGAGTTTACTGTTTTTT. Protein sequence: CASSGLDRSLLFF.

The CDR3 loop reads CASSLGQSYEQYF. CDR3 bases: TGTGCCAGCAGCCTCGGACAGTCCTACGAGCAGTACTTC. The chain has TRBV6-6 and TRBJ2-7; maybe TRBD1 (6 bases). This CDR3 is built from 13 residues. Germline V lookup: CDR1 MNHNY, CDR2 SVGAGI (reference sequence). The V gene lost 6 bases and the J gene lost 1 base, with 10 bases spanning the gap.

The CDR3: CAISALSGRTDTQYF. The CDR3, as DNA: TGTGCCATCAGTGCCCTTAGCGGGAGGACAGATACGCAGTATTTT. The rearrangement links TRBV10-3 to TRBJ2-3; TRBD2 matches 10 bases. Trimming removed 4 bases from V and 3 bases from J; junction bases left unmatched: 4. Germline loops: CDR1 ENHRY, CDR2 SYGVKD. The CDR3 consists of 15 residues.

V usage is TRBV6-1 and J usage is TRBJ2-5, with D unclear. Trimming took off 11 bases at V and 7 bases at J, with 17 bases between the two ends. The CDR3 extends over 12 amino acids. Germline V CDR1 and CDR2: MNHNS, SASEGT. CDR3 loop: CAFKDGAWTQYF. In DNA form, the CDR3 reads TGTGCCTTTAAGGACGGAGCTTGGACCCAGTACTTC.

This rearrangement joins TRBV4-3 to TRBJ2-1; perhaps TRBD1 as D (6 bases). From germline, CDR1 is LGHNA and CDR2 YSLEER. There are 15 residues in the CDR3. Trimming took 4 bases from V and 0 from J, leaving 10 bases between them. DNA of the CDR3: TGCGCCAGCAGCCTAGGACAGAGCTCCTACAATGAGCAGTTCTTC. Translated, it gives CASSLGQSSYNEQFF.

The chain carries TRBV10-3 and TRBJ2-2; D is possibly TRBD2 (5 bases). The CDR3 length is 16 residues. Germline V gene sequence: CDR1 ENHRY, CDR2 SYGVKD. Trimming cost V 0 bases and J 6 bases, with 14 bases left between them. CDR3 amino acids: CAISESFSGGPGELFF. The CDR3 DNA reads TGTGCCATCAGTGAGTCCTTTTCTGGCGGGCCCGGGGAGCTGTTTTTT.

The CDR3, as DNA: TGTGCCAGTAGTTCCCGAACGGGACAGCCAGCGAATGGCTACACCTTC. This encodes CASSSRTGQPANGYTF. The V and J genes are TRBV19 and TRBJ1-2, with TRBD1 identical over 7 bases. Germline V gene data show CDR1 as LNHDA and CDR2 as SQIVND (reference sequence). The CDR3 has 16 amino acids. Trimming cost V 5 bases and J 6 bases; bases outside gene matches: 15.

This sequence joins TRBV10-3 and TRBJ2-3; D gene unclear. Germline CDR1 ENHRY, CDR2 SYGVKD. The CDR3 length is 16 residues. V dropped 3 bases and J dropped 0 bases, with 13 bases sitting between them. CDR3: CAISEGLAPSTDTQYF. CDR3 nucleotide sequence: TGTGCCATCAGTGAAGGGTTGGCTCCGAGCACAGATACGCAGTATTTT.

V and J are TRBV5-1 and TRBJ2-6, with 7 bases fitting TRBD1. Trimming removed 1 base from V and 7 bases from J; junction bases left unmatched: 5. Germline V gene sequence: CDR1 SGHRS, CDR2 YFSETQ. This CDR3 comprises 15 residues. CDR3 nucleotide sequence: TGCGCCAGCAGCTTGTTAGGGGGCGAAGCCAACGTCCTGACTTTC. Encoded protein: CASSLLGGEANVLTF. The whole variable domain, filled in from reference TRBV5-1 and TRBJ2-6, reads KAGVTQTPRYLIKTRGQQVTLSCSPISGHRSVSWYQQTPGQGLQFLFEYFSETQRNKGNFPGRFSGRQFSNSRSEMNVSTLELGDSALYLCASSLLGGEANVLTFGAGSRLTVL.

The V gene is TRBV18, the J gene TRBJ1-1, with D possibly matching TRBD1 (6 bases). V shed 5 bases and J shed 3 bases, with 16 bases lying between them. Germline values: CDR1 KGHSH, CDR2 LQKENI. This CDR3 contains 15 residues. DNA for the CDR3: TGTGCCAGCTCATCCGAGGGGGGTGCGTACACTGAAGCTTTCTTT. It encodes CASSSEGGAYTEAFF.

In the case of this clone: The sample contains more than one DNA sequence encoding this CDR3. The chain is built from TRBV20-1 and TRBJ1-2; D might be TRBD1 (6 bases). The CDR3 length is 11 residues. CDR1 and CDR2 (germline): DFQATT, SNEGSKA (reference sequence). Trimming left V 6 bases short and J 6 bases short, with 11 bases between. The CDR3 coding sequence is TGCAGTGCCACCGGGGGCGATGGCTACACCTTC. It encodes CSATGGDGYTF.